These 20 T cell receptor beta chains were sequenced from one sample in a study of blood T cell repertoires in COVID-19. Using immunoSEQ multiplex PCR, the repertoire was profiled, and TCRdb retains in-frame clones only, with some absent. Of 260,000 or so clones in the sample, roughly 79% were seen once. The sample taken for sequencing was peripheral blood. The receptors were gathered from a woman older than 75 with COVID-19, enrolled during active disease.

The chain is built from TRBV7-2 and TRBJ1-4, with 10 bases matching TRBD1. CDR3 size: 14 residues. Trimming removed 10 bases from V and 4 bases from J; junction bases left unmatched: 6. In germline, CDR1 is SGHTA, CDR2 FQGNSA. CDR3 DNA sequence: TGTGCCACTACCCGGGACAGGGGTAATGAAAAACTGTTTTTT. Translated, it gives CATTRDRGNEKLFF.

Points on this clone: Different DNA sequences within this sample yield the same CDR3. The V gene is TRBV18, the J gene TRBJ2-5, with unresolved D. Between the trimmed V and J ends, which lost 6 bases and 5 bases, there was a span of 7 bases. This CDR3 has 11 residues. The germline V gene encodes CDR1 KGHSH and CDR2 LQKENI. The chain's CDR3 is CASSARETQYF. The CDR3 DNA reads TGTGCCAGCTCTGCCCGGGAGACCCAGTACTTC.

This chain joins TRBV9 and TRBJ2-3, with a possible D match to TRBD2 (6 bases). Germline CDR1 reads SGDLS; CDR2 reads YYNGEE. This CDR3 comprises 15 residues. V shed 0 bases and J shed 1 base, with 9 bases lying between them. In DNA form, the CDR3 reads TGTGCCAGCAGCGTAGGGTCTAGCGGCACAGATACGCAGTATTTT. It yields the protein CASSVGSSGTDTQYF.

The V and J genes are TRBV5-1 and TRBJ1-2; TRBD1 matches 8 bases. The length of the CDR3 is 14 residues. Germline V gene lookup returns CDR1 SGHRS and CDR2 YFSETQ. The trim removed 3 bases at V and 8 bases at J, leaving 9 bases unmatched. Written as DNA, the CDR3 is TGCGCCAGCAGCTCAGGACAGGGTGAAGGCGGCTACACCTTC. The encoded protein is CASSSGQGEGGYTF.

The rearrangement joins TRBV2 to TRBJ2-1; 10 bases match TRBD2. Germline V lookup: CDR1 SNHLY, CDR2 FYNNEI. The CDR3 is 15 residues long. V dropped 7 bases and J dropped 10; count of bases not matched to a gene: 13. In DNA form, the CDR3 reads TGTGCCAGCATGCGGACTAGCGGCGGAGTTCGAGAGCAGTTCTTC. This gives the protein CASMRTSGGVREQFF.

This clone was detected only once. The rearrangement uses TRBV3-1 (or the pseudogene TRBV3-2) and TRBJ2-2, with TRBD2 identical over 8 bases. Germline-derived CDR1 and CDR2 are LGHDT and YNNKEL (reference sequence). The CDR3 sequence is 15 residues long. V trimming: 4 bases; J trimming: 5 bases; junction bases outside the gene matches: 6. CDR3 amino acids: CASSPGPGGTGELFF. The DNA of the CDR3 is TGTGCCAGCAGCCCCGGACCGGGGGGGACCGGGGAGCTGTTTTTT.

This chain joins TRBV6-5 and TRBJ2-7, with D tentatively TRBD1 (6 bases). CDR1 is MNHEY and CDR2 is SVGAGI in the germline V gene. The CDR3 contains 12 residues. Trimming left V 5 bases short and J 9 bases short, with 14 bases between. DNA of the CDR3: TGTGCCAGCAGTCGAGGGTTACAGGGGCAGTACTTC. Its protein is CASSRGLQGQYF.

The genes are TRBV6-5 and TRBJ1-2; D is possibly TRBD1 (5 bases). The germline V gene has CDR1 MNHEY and CDR2 SVGAGI. The CDR3 loop spans 15 amino acids. The V end was cut by 2 bases, the J end by 6 bases, with 16 bases between. As DNA, the CDR3 is TGTGCCAGCAGTTACCGGACACCGGACGTCGATGGCTACACCTTC. As protein: CASSYRTPDVDGYTF.

The chain combines TRBV27 with TRBJ1-2; 7 nucleotides agree with TRBD1. The length of the CDR3 is 14 residues. The V gene end was trimmed by 6 bases and the J gene end by 0 bases; junction bases not matched to a gene: 4. In germline, CDR1 is MNHEY, CDR2 SMNVEV (reference sequence). In nucleotides, the CDR3 is TGTGCCAGCAGGCGGACAGGCGCTAACTATGGCTACACCTTC. Its protein product is CASRRTGANYGYTF.

The chain is built from TRBV7-9 and TRBJ2-7; 7 bases are a match to TRBD2. This CDR3 is 12 amino acids long. J gave up 4 bases and V 5 bases, and 2 bases lay outside the gene matches. Germline values: CDR1 SEHNR, CDR2 FQNEAQ (reference sequence). Here the CDR3 DNA reads TGTGCCAGCAGCCTGCGGGGGTACGAGCAGTACTTC. It codes for CASSLRGYEQYF.

The count of this clone is one. The V and J genes are TRBV6-6 and TRBJ2-2, with TRBD1 as a possible D gene (6 bases). Looked up from germline, CDR1 is MNHNY and CDR2 is SVGAGI (reference sequence). The V and J ends lost 4 bases and 5 bases respectively, with 17 bases between them. There are 16 residues in the CDR3. The CDR3 reads CASSSPQGLETGELFF. The DNA for the CDR3 is TGTGCCAGCAGTTCCCCACAGGGATTAGAGACCGGGGAGCTGTTTTTT.

The chain carries TRBV2 and TRBJ1-4; D perhaps matches TRBD1 (5 bases). V dropped 10 bases and J dropped 0 bases, with 18 bases sitting between them. The CDR3 runs 16 residues. Germline CDR1 is SNHLY and CDR2 is FYNNEI. In DNA, the CDR3 is TGTGCCACCAGATGGGGGGGGAGTGCAACTAATGAAAAACTGTTTTTT. This codes for CATRWGGSATNEKLFF.

This clone was observed a single time. The chain employs TRBV5-1 and TRBJ2-5; D is perhaps TRBD1 (5 bases). The germline gives CDR1 SGHRS, CDR2 YFSETQ. The CDR3 extends over 12 amino acids. V was cut by 4 bases and J by 2 bases, with 6 bases left in between. The CDR3 spells CASSQGQETQYF. The CDR3 DNA reads TGCGCCAGCAGCCAGGGACAAGAGACCCAGTACTTC.

V is TRBV19 and J is TRBJ2-2; D might be TRBD1 (5 bases). This CDR3 is built from 15 residues. V lost 6 bases and J 4 bases, leaving 15 bases between the germline ends. Germline lookup yields CDR1 LNHDA and CDR2 SQIVND (reference sequence). The CDR3 is CASSIYGRATGELFF. In nucleotides, the CDR3 is TGTGCCAGTAGCATCTACGGCAGGGCCACCGGGGAGCTGTTTTTT.

The chain recombines TRBV11-2 with TRBJ1-1; perhaps TRBD1 as D (5 bases). The germline CDR1 and CDR2 sequences are SGHAT and FQNNGV. The V and J ends lost 8 bases and 2 bases respectively, with 21 bases between them. This CDR3 comprises 16 residues. In DNA, the CDR3 is TGTGCCAGCCCTCGGGGGGGAGGGGTCTCCAACACTGAAGCTTTCTTT. It codes for CASPRGGGVSNTEAFF.

There are a few counts of this clone. This chain joins TRBV4-1 and TRBJ2-7; 11 bases agree with TRBD1. Trimming took 3 bases from V and 4 from J; bases not matched to a gene: 5. CDR3 length equals 15 residues. The germline gives CDR1 MGHRA, CDR2 YSYEKL. This CDR3 reads CASSQGTGGLYEQYF. CDR3 coding DNA: TGCGCCAGCAGCCAGGGGACAGGGGGACTATACGAGCAGTACTTC.

The chain joins TRBV30 to TRBJ1-6; D is ambiguous. Trimming stripped 2 bases from V and 9 bases from J, with 8 bases between. Looked up from germline, CDR1 is GTSNPN and CDR2 is SVGIG (reference sequence). This CDR3 contains 12 residues. CDR3 sequence (DNA): TGTGCCTGGAGTTCTATGGTTTCACCCCTCCACTTT. It specifies CAWSSMVSPLHF.

In nucleotides, the CDR3 is TGTGCTTCTCACAGGGGCCGTAATGAAAAACTGTTTTTT. Encoded protein: CASHRGRNEKLFF. The V call is TRBV2, the J call TRBJ1-4; 7 nucleotides line up with TRBD1. The CDR3 extends over 13 amino acids. Per the germline V gene, CDR1 is SNHLY and CDR2 is FYNNEI.

V and J are TRBV3-1 (or the pseudogene TRBV3-2) and TRBJ1-1; D is uncertain. The germline gives CDR1 LGHDT, CDR2 YNNKEL (reference sequence). Trimming shortened V by 3 bases and J by 5 bases, and 13 bases separated the two germline ends. The CDR3 runs 14 residues. CDR3 sequence: CASSHGSLGTEAFF. In DNA form, the CDR3 reads TGTGCCAGCAGCCACGGGAGCCTGGGGACTGAAGCTTTCTTT.

The chain uses TRBV6-4 and TRBJ1-1, with D unresolved. CDR1 and CDR2 from the germline V gene are MRHNA and SNTAGT. V lost 6 bases to trimming and J lost 4 bases, with 12 bases between them. The CDR3 is 13 amino acids. The CDR3 loop reads CASRSRVGTEAFF. Here the CDR3 DNA reads TGTGCCAGCAGGTCTCGGGTAGGCACTGAAGCTTTCTTT.